This paragraph reports one T cell receptor (beta chain). No antigen is known for it. No qualities accompany the bases; no much larger clone lies one base away. Sample time point, as interpreted from the label and publication: week 23, last vaccination. Every vaccine dose consisted of 300 ug of a 20-mer mutant IDH1 peptide in Montanide, administered subcutaneously together with topical imiquimod. Newly diagnosed WHO grade 3 or 4 IDH1-mutant astrocytomas showing loss of nuclear ATRX were present in the donors. The samples were drawn from NOA16, a multicentre, single-arm, open-label phase I trial in Germany that tested a mutant IDH1 peptide vaccine in humans for the first time. Genomic DNA for TCRB sequencing was isolated from EDTA blood with the DNeasy Blood and Tissue Kit. The record originates from a study of a mutant IDH1 vaccine in newly diagnosed glioma (dated by TCRdb to the early 2020s). About the investigation overall: Eight vaccinations were administered to patients in weeks 1, 3, 5, 7, 11, 15, 19 and 23, corresponding to visits V03 through V10. In the chemotherapy-containing groups, vaccination started alongside temozolomide cycles, whereas in patients who had radiotherapy alone it started 4-6 weeks after radiotherapy. The approximately 32 treated patients were 62.5% male and around 40% female, with a mean age of about 43 years. Before enrollment, most patients had been given radiochemotherapy with temozolomide as standard therapy, while the rest had received either radiotherapy alone or temozolomide alone. Peripheral blood samples were drawn at six visits, namely V03 (baseline), V05, V07, V10, V12 and V13. For exploratory analyses, longitudinal TCRB deep sequencing was carried out in around 24 treated patients wherever samples were available. On the study overall, not on this receptor specifically: Vaccine-induced immune responses across multiple MHC alleles were detected in roughly 94% of patients. PBMC samples for TCRB deep sequencing were selected based on availability. No apparent relationship was observed between pseudoprogression and alterations in the top peripheral T cell clonotypes detected by TCRB sequencing. According to the authors, sample limitations meant that analyses of patient blood samples could not be reproduced.

The CDR3 spans 14 residues, from the cysteine through the phenylalanine. Just the 42-base CDR3 DNA is kept, in frame starting at base 1. CDR1 and CDR2, looked up from the germline V gene, are SGHRS and YFSETQ. V and J are truncated by 2 bases and 3 bases respectively, leaving an intervening sequence of 8 bases. Libraries were made using the immunoSEQ multiplex PCR assay. The hsTCRB Kit was used according to the manufacturer's protocol to amplify rearranged TCR beta chain sequences. TCRB libraries were sequenced on an Illumina MiSeq. From the authors' description of their analysis: The proprietary platform of the kit vendor was used for demultiplexing, trimming and gene mapping. TCRdb stores this immuneACCESS table with in-frame sequences only. Part of the clones is absent; in the studies checked, under half of the shortfall reflects unresolved V genes, and no reason is known for the rest. For V, J and clone size, that table is used; D and trimming come from the DNA. This sample holds tens of thousands of clones; 65% to 90% were observed only once. The ten biggest clones cover around 2% of the sample.

The origin of this receptor is a man aged 30-40 years with glioma. Some clones in this sample may be carry-over from other donors' samples. This sample comprised PBMCs, obtained from a glioma patient whose treatment included an IDH1 peptide vaccine. The chain employs TRBV5-1 and TRBJ2-2, with the D gene uncertain. The nucleotide sequence reads as follows: TGCGCCAGCAGCTTTGTCAGCTACACCGGGGAGCTGTTTTTT. It specifies CASSFVSYTGELFF.